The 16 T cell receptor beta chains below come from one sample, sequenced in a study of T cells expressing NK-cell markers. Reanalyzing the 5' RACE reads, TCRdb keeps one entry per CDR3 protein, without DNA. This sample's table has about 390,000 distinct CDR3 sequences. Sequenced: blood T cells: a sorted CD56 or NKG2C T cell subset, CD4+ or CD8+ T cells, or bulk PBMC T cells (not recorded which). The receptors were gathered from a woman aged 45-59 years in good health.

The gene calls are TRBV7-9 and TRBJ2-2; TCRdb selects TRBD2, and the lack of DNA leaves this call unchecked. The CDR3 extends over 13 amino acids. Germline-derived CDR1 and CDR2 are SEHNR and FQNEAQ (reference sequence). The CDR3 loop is CASRGEGTGELFF.

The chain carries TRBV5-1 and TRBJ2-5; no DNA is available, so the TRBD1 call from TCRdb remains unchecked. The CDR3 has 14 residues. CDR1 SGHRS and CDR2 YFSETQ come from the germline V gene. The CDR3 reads CASSFEIGTETQYF.

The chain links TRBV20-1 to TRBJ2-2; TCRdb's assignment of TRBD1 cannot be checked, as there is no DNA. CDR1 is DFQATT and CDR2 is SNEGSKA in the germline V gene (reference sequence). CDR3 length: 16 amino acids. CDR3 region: CSASQRDSFYTGELFF.

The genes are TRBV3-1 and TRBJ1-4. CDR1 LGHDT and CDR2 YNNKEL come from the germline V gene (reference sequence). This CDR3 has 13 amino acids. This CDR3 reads CASSHATNEKLFF.

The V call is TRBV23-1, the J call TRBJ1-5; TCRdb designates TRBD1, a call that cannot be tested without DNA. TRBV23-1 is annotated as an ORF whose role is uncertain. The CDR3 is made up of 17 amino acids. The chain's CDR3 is CASSQDFTGANNQPQHF.

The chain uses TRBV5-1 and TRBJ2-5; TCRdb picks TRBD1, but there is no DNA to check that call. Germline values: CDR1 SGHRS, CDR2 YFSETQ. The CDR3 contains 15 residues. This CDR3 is CASSLDGRVGETQYF.

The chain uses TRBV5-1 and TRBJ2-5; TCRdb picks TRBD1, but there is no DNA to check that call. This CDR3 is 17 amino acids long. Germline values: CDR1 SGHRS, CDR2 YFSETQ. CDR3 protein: CASSPTGTGGVGETQYF.

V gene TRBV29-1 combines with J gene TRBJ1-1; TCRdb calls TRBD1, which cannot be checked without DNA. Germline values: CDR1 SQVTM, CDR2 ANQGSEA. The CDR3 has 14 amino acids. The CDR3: CSVGGGQGWSEAFF. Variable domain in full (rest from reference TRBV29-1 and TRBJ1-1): SAVISQKPSRDICQRGTSLTIQCQVDSQVTMMFWYRQQPGQSLTLIATANQGSEATYESGFVIDKFPISRPNLTFSTLTVSNMSPEDSSIYLCSVGGGQGWSEAFFGQGTRLTVV.

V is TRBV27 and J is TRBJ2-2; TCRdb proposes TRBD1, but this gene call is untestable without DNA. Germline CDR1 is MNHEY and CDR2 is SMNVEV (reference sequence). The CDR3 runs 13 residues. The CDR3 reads CASQQGNTGELFF.

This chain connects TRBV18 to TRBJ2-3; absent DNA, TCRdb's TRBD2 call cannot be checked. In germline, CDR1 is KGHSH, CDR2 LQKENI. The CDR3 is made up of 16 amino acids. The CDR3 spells CASSPLPSGSTDTQYF.

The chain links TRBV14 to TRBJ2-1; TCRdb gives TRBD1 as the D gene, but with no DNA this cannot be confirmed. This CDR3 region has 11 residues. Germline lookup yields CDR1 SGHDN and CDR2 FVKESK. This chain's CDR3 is CASSRGWEQFF.

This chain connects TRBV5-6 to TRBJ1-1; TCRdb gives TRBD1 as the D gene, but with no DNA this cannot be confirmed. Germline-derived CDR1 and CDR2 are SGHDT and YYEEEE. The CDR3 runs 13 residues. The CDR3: CASSLSSGQGAFF.

The CDR3 is CASSQVRQANYGYTF. The chain has TRBV4-1 and TRBJ1-2; TCRdb's D call, TRBD1, is unchecked because there is no DNA. The CDR3 is 15 residues long. CDR1 and CDR2 (germline): MGHRA, YSYEKL.

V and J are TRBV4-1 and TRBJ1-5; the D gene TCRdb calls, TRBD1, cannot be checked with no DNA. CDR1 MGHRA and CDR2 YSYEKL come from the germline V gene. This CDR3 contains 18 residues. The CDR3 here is CASSQETRDRDIGQPQHF.

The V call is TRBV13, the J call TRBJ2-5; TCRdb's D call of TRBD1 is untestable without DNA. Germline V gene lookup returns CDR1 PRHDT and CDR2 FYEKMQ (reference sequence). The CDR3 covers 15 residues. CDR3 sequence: CASSRDRIPGETQYF.

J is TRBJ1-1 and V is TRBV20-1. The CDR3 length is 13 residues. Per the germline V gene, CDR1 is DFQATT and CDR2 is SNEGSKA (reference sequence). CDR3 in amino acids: CSATPTLEGKAFF.